This T cell receptor (beta chain) was retrieved from a study of OX40 agonist ivuxolimab in advanced cancers. Turning to this clone: Within the sample, other DNA sequences also encode this same CDR3.

Trimming cost V 0 bases and J 7 bases, with 20 bases left between them. The germline CDR1 and CDR2 sequences are SGHRS and YFSETQ. CDR3 length: 17 amino acids. Profiled with immunoSEQ multiplex PCR; TCRdb holds only in-frame clones, not every one. The sample has over 45,000 clones, over 80% seen once. The source was CD4+ or CD8+ T cells sorted from blood, collected in a trial of the OX40 agonist ivuxolimab. J is TRBJ2-1 and V is TRBV5-1; D perhaps matches TRBD2 (6 bases). This clonotype originated in an adult with an advanced solid tumor such as melanoma, head and neck, liver or kidney cancer. The CDR3 region is CASSLVTGDAGGNEQFF. The CDR3 bases are TGCGCCAGCAGCTTGGTTACCGGGGACGCCGGAGGGAATGAGCAGTTCTTC.